The 18 T cell receptor beta chains given below trace back to one sample, sequenced in a study of cytomegalovirus exposure and HLA in healthy donors. 13 Jbeta primers and 60 Vbeta primers were used for the PCR. Profiled with immunoSEQ multiplex PCR; TCRdb holds only in-frame clones, not every one. The table lists around 180,000 clones, more than 75% of them singletons. Sequencing input: PBMCs. The receptor source for this set is a woman aged 18 to 35 in good health and CMV-seronegative.

The genes are TRBV29-1 and TRBJ1-2, with a weak D call TRBD1 (6 bases). CDR3 length: 13 amino acids. V was shortened by 0 bases and J by 5 bases, with 10 bases between the two germline ends. Germline values: CDR1 SQVTM, CDR2 ANQGSEA. CDR3 amino acids: CSVEELGQYGYTF. CDR3 in DNA: TGCAGCGTTGAAGAGCTTGGACAGTATGGCTACACCTTC.

The chain is built from TRBV5-6 and TRBJ2-5, with 8 bases that match TRBD1. CDR1 and CDR2 from the germline V gene are SGHDT and YYEEEE. V lost 2 bases, J lost 5 bases, and 8 bases stayed unmatched. The CDR3 loop spans 15 amino acids. The CDR3 sequence: CASSLAQGARETQYF. The CDR3 region has the DNA TGTGCCAGCAGCTTAGCCCAGGGGGCTAGGGAGACCCAGTACTTC.

As regards this clone: The sample holds other DNA sequences that translate to the same CDR3. The rearrangement uses TRBV25-1 and TRBJ2-7; 7 nucleotides align to TRBD2. This CDR3 is 17 amino acids long. J lost 2 bases, V lost 6 bases, and 16 bases had no gene match. CDR1 MGHDK and CDR2 SYGVNS come from the germline V gene. The DNA of the CDR3 is TGTGCCAGCAGCGGAGCGATGGAGGCGGGGGTAACCTACGAGCAGTACTTC. It yields the protein CASSGAMEAGVTYEQYF.

This chain joins TRBV18 and TRBJ2-3, with 7 bases aligning to TRBD1. Germline loops: CDR1 KGHSH, CDR2 LQKENI. Germline trimming cut 5 bases from V and 0 bases from J; bases unmatched to any gene: 2. The CDR3 covers 14 residues. The chain's CDR3 is CASSGQESTDTQYF. Written as DNA, the CDR3 is TGTGCCAGCTCAGGACAGGAGAGCACAGATACGCAGTATTTT.

This chain links TRBV6-6 with TRBJ2-1; tentative D call: TRBD2 (6 bases). CDR1 MNHNY and CDR2 SVGAGI come from the germline V gene (reference sequence). Trimming removed 7 bases at V and 6 bases at J, with 19 bases between. This CDR3 spans 15 amino acids. The CDR3 DNA sequence: TGTGCCAGCACCGAGGGGCTAGCGTTTGCCAATGAGCAGTTCTTC. Protein: CASTEGLAFANEQFF.

The chain employs TRBV18 and TRBJ2-5, with TRBD2 matching over 7 bases. This CDR3 contains 15 residues. CDR1 is KGHSH, CDR2 LQKENI, per germline. The trim removed 0 bases at V and 3 bases at J, leaving 4 bases unmatched. The CDR3 sequence: CASSPPIRGEETQYF. CDR3 in DNA: TGTGCCAGCTCACCACCGATACGGGGGGAAGAGACCCAGTACTTC.

As to this clone: The CDR3 end shows no conserved phenylalanine or tryptophan, and so a read error is likely. This chain links TRBV6-1 with TRBJ1-2; D gene unclear. The V end lost 0 bases, the J end lost 3 bases, and 11 bases lay between the germline ends. Germline V CDR1 and CDR2: MNHNS, SASEGT. There are 15 residues in the CDR3. The CDR3 bases are TGTGCCAGCAGTGAAGCGCTTCGAGAGGACTATGGCTACACCCTC. It encodes CASSEALREDYGYTL.

This clone was observed a single time. The genes are TRBV19 and TRBJ2-3; possibly TRBD1 for D (7 bases). The V end lost 3 bases, the J end lost 5 bases, and 12 bases lay between the germline ends. CDR1 and CDR2 (germline): LNHDA, SQIVND (reference sequence). The CDR3 runs 14 residues. CDR3 nucleotide sequence: TGTGCCAGTAGTATGTGGCAGGGGGGAGATACGCAGTATTTT. It yields the protein CASSMWQGGDTQYF.

The chain employs TRBV29-1 and TRBJ2-1; a weak D match, TRBD2 (6 bases). Trimming stripped 3 bases from V and 7 bases from J, with 16 bases between. This CDR3 spans 14 amino acids. Germline V lookup: CDR1 SQVTM, CDR2 ANQGSEA. CDR3 protein: CSVDPSASANEQFF. DNA of the CDR3: TGCAGCGTTGATCCGAGCGCTAGCGCGAATGAGCAGTTCTTC.

The chain couples TRBV5-1 to TRBJ2-7; TRBD1 matches at 7 bases. Germline CDR1 and CDR2: SGHRS and YFSETQ. The junction had 5 bases not matched to a gene; V was cut back by 4 bases and J by 4 bases. CDR3 size: 13 residues. CDR3 DNA: TGCGCCAGCAGCGTAGGACAGGAATACGAGCAGTACTTC. Its protein product is CASSVGQEYEQYF.

V is TRBV2 and J is TRBJ2-1; 11 positions match TRBD2. This CDR3 is built from 15 residues. Trimming took 7 bases from V and 4 from J; bases not matched to a gene: 6. Per the germline V gene, CDR1 is SNHLY and CDR2 is FYNNEI. The CDR3 is CASKPGTSGYNEQFF. CDR3 DNA sequence: TGTGCCAGCAAGCCCGGGACTAGCGGTTACAATGAGCAGTTCTTC.

J is TRBJ2-7 and V is TRBV19, with 7 bases that match TRBD1. The CDR3 is 13 residues long. Germline loops: CDR1 LNHDA, CDR2 SQIVND (reference sequence). With 5 bases clipped from V and 2 bases from J, the junction kept 3 bases outside the gene matches. CDR3 residues: CASSRQGAYEQYF. CDR3 bases: TGTGCCAGTAGTCGGCAGGGGGCCTACGAGCAGTACTTC. The entire variable domain, with the rest obtained from reference TRBV19 and TRBJ2-7, is as follows: DGGITQSPKYLFRKEGQNVTLSCEQNLNHDAMYWYRQDPGQGLRLIYYSQIVNDFQKGDIAEGYSVSREKKESFPLTVTSAQKNPTAFYLCASSRQGAYEQYFGPGTRLTVT.

The table lists this clone with a count of one. V usage is TRBV27 and J usage is TRBJ2-1, with a tentative D call TRBD2 (5 bases). The CDR3 covers 14 residues. Trimming took 5 bases from V and 2 from J, leaving 10 bases between them. CDR1 and CDR2 (germline): MNHEY, SMNVEV (reference sequence). CDR3: CASSQDSPYNEQFF. CDR3 DNA: TGTGCCAGCAGTCAGGACTCCCCCTACAATGAGCAGTTCTTC.

This clone was picked up a small number of times. The genes are TRBV11-3 and TRBJ2-3; tentative D call: TRBD2 (6 bases). This CDR3 spans 16 amino acids. Trimming shortened V by 0 bases and J by 3 bases, and 13 bases separated the two germline ends. The germline gives CDR1 SGHNT, CDR2 YENEEA. The CDR3 DNA reads TGTGCCAGCAGCTTAGAAGGGAGGCTTAATACAGATACGCAGTATTTT. It codes for CASSLEGRLNTDTQYF.

The rearrangement uses TRBV30 and TRBJ2-5; D is unresolved. V was trimmed by 2 bases and J by 2 bases, leaving 6 bases between them. Germline assignment: CDR1 GTSNPN and CDR2 SVGIG (reference sequence). The CDR3 is 12 amino acids. Written as DNA, the CDR3 is TGTGCCTGGAGTCTGCAGCAAGAGACCCAGTACTTC. This sequence encodes CAWSLQQETQYF.

V and J are TRBV7-9 and TRBJ2-7; 7 bases map to TRBD2. This CDR3 has 14 amino acids. Germline CDR1 reads SEHNR; CDR2 reads FQNEAQ (reference sequence). Germline trimming cut 5 bases from V and 6 bases from J; bases unmatched to any gene: 10. For the CDR3, the DNA is TGTGCCAGCAGCGTCGACCCTACTAGCGCCGAGCAGTACTTC. Its translation: CASSVDPTSAEQYF.

This chain links TRBV7-9 with TRBJ2-1; D is perhaps TRBD2 (6 bases). V was clipped by 3 bases and J by 5 bases, with 11 bases between them. This CDR3 comprises 14 residues. Looked up from germline, CDR1 is SEHNR and CDR2 is FQNEAQ (reference sequence). Here the CDR3 reads CASSLGGPNNEQFF. DNA of the CDR3: TGTGCCAGCAGCTTGGGGGGACCAAACAATGAGCAGTTCTTC.

This chain uses TRBV2 with TRBJ1-4; 9 positions match TRBD1. Trimming cost V 8 bases and J 5 bases; bases outside gene matches: 15. CDR1 and CDR2 (germline): SNHLY, FYNNEI. The CDR3 covers 17 residues. In nucleotides, the CDR3 is TGTGCCAGCGGAGTACAGGGGGCCGAGCCCGAGAATGAAAAACTGTTTTTT. This translates into CASGVQGAEPENEKLFF.